What follows is one TCR beta chain and its context. Its antigen remains unidentified. The sample is drawn from a study of beta chain features in type 1 diabetes. Whole-study findings and limits: Shorter TCRB CDR3s, moderately but significantly so, marked every one of the four CD4+ subsets in Type 1 diabetes patients.

Staining for CD45RO/CCR7/CD25/CD127/CD95/CD27 allowed sorting of CD4+ naive, central memory, regulatory and stem cell-like memory cells. Reverse transcription of all isolated RNA meant that expressed TCRB transcripts were sequenced. Generated by immunoSEQ multiplex PCR, the TCRdb table keeps only in-frame clones and is missing some. The table includes 300,000 to 350,000 clones, around an eighth detected once. The CDR3 runs 17 residues. V lost 0 bases, J lost 6 bases, and 11 bases stayed unmatched. In germline, CDR1 is LNHNV, CDR2 YYDKDF (reference sequence). V and J are TRBV15 and TRBJ1-2; 9 bases are a match to TRBD1. The sample was naive CD4+ T cells from blood. The clonotype was recovered from a woman between 18 and 29 years old with type 1 diabetes. The CDR3 nucleotides read TGTGCCACCAGCAGAGATCTAGGACAGGGGTGGGGAAATGGCTACACCTTC. The encoded protein is CATSRDLGQGWGNGYTF.